The following is a T cell receptor (beta chain) sequence with its context. This sample stems from a study of shared clonotypes between healthy human individuals. Sequencing was performed with immunoSEQ multiplex PCR; in TCRdb, only in-frame clones are kept and a portion is missing. The sample consists of fewer than 1.8 million clones, 98% of them appearing once. V lost 10 bases to trimming and J lost 0 bases; unmatched junction nucleotides: 2. This CDR3 comprises 13 residues. Germline V lookup: CDR1 MNHNY, CDR2 SVGAGI (reference sequence). The clonotype comes from a man aged 30-40 years in good health. The chain combines TRBV6-6 with TRBJ2-7; 11 positions match TRBD2. Input material: naive CD4+ T cells sorted from blood. As for subset: CD45RA+ positively selected. The CDR3 spells CATGLAGSYEQYF. CDR3 DNA sequence: TGTGCCACCGGACTAGCGGGCTCCTACGAGCAGTACTTC.